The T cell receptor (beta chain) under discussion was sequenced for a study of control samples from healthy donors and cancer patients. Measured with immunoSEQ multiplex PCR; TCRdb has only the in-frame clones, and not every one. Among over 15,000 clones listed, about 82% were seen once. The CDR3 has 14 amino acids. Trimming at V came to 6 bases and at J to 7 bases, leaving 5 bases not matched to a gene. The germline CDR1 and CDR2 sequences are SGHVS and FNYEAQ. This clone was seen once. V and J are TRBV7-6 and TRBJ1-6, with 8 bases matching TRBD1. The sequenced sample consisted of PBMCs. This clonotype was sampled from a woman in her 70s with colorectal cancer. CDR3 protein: CASREQGGNSPLHF. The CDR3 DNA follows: TGTGCCAGCAGAGAACAGGGGGGGAATTCACCCCTCCACTTT.